This TCR beta chain was profiled in a study of Ad26.COV2.S vaccination and SARS-CoV-2 variants. Treatment reported: roughly 19 received Ad26.COV2.S at low or high dose, single or two shots; about 5 received placebo; per-sample allocation not given. At day 63 after the first vaccine or placebo injection, samples were drawn. SARS-CoV-2 spike from the Wuhan strain was encoded by the vaccine, an Ad26 vector. General study results and limits: It was reported that spike-specific CD8+ and CD4+ T cell responses were substantially broad after vaccination. Non-spike TCR breadth did not differ much between vaccine and placebo recipients.

Notes on this clone: What it binds is not known.

Assay: immunoSEQ multiplex PCR; the TCRdb copy retains only in-frame clones and omits some. The table lists hundreds of thousands of clones, around nine tenths of them singletons, with roughly 4.8% in the top ten. Trimming cost V 3 bases and J 8 bases, with 7 bases left between them. This CDR3 spans 11 amino acids. The sequence came from a person aged 18 to 59 who received the Ad26.COV2.S COVID-19 vaccine or a placebo. The V gene is TRBV12-3 or TRBV12-4, the J gene TRBJ1-2; D is unclear. Sample: peripheral blood, taken in a trial of Ad26.COV2.S vaccine versus placebo. CDR3 sequence (DNA): TGTGCCAGCAGTTTGATTGAAGGCTACACCTTC. Translation: CASSLIEGYTF.